This TCR beta chain was identified during a study of shared clonotypes between healthy human individuals. Study findings and constraints: Expectations were that clonotype sharing among donors would be affected by sequencing depth.

Nashville, Tennessee was home to all donors, each a Caucasian adult. Replicate PCRs from sorted subsets contained approximately 220 ng DNA, which is approximately 30,000 T cell genomes. Data came from immunoSEQ multiplex PCR; TCRdb stores just in-frame clones and leaves some out. The sample has about 2 million clones; 95% are singletons. V was pared by 6 bases and J by 2 bases, with 8 bases between. Germline V gene lookup returns CDR1 SQVTM and CDR2 ANQGSEA. The CDR3 sequence is 11 residues long. With regard to this clone: Its antigen is currently unknown. At the DNA level, this CDR3 is encoded by other sequences in the same sample as well.

This receptor was obtained from a man aged 18 to 29 in good health. Sample: naive CD4+ T cells sorted from blood. Subset noted: CD45RA+ positively selected. The V call is TRBV29-1, the J call TRBJ2-7; possible D gene TRBD1, 5 bases. The CDR3 sequence is CSVADTYEQYF. CDR3 bases: TGCAGCGTCGCGGACACCTACGAGCAGTACTTC.